This TCR beta chain was retrieved from a study of T cell responses to AZD1222 COVID-19 vaccine. Study-level findings and limits: The peak T cell response came first, and repertoires were sampled only after it. White British people made up most donors, females outnumbered males, and clonal diversity was possibly underestimated. AZD1222 recipients seropositive at baseline numbered only five to seven. A rise in Spike-specific TCR breadth and depth followed two AZD1222 doses.

From germline, CDR1 is SGHVS and CDR2 FQNEAQ. The V end was cut by 5 bases, the J end by 6 bases, with 14 bases between. This CDR3 is 14 amino acids long. The assay was immunoSEQ multiplex PCR, and TCRdb's table has in-frame clones only and misses some. This table holds about 150,000 clones, 90% found once. This clone appeared a single time. Its antigen is not identified. The TCR originated in an adult in good health. The sequencing used peripheral blood, collected on day 0 of AZD1222 vaccination. The rearrangement joins TRBV7-8 to TRBJ2-1, with D unclear. The CDR3 DNA is TGTGCCAGCAGCCCCGAGACATATAGCAATGAGCAGTTCTTC. Protein: CASSPETYSNEQFF.